This T cell receptor beta chain was sequenced in a study of identical twins. The V and J ends lost 0 bases and 6 bases respectively, with 20 bases between them. The V gene's germline CDR1 is SGHAT and CDR2 FQNNGV. The CDR3 length is 18 residues. Each CDR3 protein is one row after TCRdb ran MiXCR on the 5' RACE reads. This table has approximately 620,000 distinct CDR3 sequences, around 8.6% appearing once. This clonotype occurred a few times. The sample was also reused in another study, on yellow fever vaccine responses in identical twins.

This chain links TRBV11-2 with TRBJ2-2; D may match TRBD1 or TRBD2 (5 bases each). The source is a woman aged 18-29 years in good health. Sequenced input: PBMCs. The CDR3 loop reads CASSLEGVGALEAGELFF. As DNA, the CDR3 is TGTGCCAGCAGCTTAGAGGGTGTCGGGGCTTTGGAGGCCGGGGAGCTGTTTTTT.